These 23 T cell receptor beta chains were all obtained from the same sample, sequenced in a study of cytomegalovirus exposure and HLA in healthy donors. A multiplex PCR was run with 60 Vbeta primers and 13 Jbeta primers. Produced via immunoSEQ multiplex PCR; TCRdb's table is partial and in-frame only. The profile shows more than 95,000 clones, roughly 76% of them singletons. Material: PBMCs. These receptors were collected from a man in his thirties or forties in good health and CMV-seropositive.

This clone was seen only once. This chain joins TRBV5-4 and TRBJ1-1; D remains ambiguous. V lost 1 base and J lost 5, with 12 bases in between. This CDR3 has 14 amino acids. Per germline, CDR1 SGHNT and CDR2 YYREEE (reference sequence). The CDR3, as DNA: TGTGCCAGCAGCTTGTTAAAGGGAGAGACTGAAGCTTTCTTT. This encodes CASSLLKGETEAFF.

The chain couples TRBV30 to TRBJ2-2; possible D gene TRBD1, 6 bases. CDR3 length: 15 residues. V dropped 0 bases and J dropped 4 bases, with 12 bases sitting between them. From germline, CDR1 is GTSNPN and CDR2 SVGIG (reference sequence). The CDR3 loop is CAWSVWAGVTGELFF. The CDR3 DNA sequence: TGTGCCTGGAGTGTATGGGCAGGGGTCACCGGGGAGCTGTTTTTT.

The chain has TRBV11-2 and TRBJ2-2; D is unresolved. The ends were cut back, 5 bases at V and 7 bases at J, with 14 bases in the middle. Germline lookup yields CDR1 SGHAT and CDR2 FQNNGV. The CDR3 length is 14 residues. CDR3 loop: CASSPHRVGGELFF. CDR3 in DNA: TGTGCCAGCAGCCCACATCGGGTGGGCGGGGAGCTGTTTTTT.

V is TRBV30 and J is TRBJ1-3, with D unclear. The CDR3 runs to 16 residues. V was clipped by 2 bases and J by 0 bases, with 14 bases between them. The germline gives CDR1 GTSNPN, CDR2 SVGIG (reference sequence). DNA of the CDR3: TGTGCCTGGAGTAAGCATTCCGCCCTCTCTGGAAACACCATATATTTT. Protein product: CAWSKHSALSGNTIYF.

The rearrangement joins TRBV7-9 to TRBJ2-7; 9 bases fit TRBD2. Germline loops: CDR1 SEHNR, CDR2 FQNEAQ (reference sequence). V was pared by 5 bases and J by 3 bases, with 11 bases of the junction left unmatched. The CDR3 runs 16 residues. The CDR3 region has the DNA TGTGCCAGCAGCACCCAACCGGGACTAGCAATCTACGAGCAGTACTTC. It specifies CASSTQPGLAIYEQYF.

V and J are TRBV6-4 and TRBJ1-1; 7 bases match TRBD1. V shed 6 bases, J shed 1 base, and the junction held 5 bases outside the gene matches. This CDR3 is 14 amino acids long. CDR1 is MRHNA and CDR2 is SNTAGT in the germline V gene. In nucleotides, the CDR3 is TGTGCCAGCAGATTTACAGGGGAGAACACTGAAGCTTTCTTT. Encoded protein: CASRFTGENTEAFF.

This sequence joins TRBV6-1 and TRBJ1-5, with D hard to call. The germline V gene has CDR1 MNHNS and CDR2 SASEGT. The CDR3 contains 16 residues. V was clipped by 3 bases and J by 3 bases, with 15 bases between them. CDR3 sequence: CASSDRGVLINQPQHF. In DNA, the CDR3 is TGTGCCAGCAGTGATCGGGGAGTTTTGATCAATCAGCCCCAGCATTTT.

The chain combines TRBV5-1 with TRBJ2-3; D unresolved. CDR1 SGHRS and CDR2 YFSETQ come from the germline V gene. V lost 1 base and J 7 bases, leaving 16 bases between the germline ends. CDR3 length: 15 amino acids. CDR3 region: CASSLTAAGTNTQYF. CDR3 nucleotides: TGCGCCAGCAGCTTGACCGCGGCCGGCACGAATACGCAGTATTTT.

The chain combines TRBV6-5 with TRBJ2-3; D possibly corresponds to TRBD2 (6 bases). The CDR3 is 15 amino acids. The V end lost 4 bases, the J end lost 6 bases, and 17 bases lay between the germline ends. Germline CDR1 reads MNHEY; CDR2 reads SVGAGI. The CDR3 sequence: CASSSRPPREDTQYF. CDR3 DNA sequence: TGTGCCAGCAGTTCCCGTCCGCCACGGGAGGATACGCAGTATTTT.

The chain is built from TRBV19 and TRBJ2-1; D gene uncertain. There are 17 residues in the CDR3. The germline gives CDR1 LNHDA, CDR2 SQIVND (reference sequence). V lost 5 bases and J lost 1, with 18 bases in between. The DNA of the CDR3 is TGTGCCAGTAGTGGTCTCAGTGGGCTAACGTCCTACAATGAGCAGTTCTTC. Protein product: CASSGLSGLTSYNEQFF.

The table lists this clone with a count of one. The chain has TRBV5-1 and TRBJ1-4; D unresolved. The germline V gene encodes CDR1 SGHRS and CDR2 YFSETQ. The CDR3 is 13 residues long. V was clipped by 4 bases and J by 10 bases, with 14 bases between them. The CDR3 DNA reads TGCGCCAGCAGCGAAAAGGAGGCCGGAAAACTGTTTTTT. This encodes CASSEKEAGKLFF.

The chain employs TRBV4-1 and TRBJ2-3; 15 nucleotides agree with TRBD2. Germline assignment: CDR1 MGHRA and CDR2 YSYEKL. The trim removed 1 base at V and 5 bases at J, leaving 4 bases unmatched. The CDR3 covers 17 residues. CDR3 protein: CASSQAWTSGGVDTQYF. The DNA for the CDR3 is TGCGCCAGCAGCCAAGCTTGGACTAGCGGGGGGGTAGATACGCAGTATTTT.

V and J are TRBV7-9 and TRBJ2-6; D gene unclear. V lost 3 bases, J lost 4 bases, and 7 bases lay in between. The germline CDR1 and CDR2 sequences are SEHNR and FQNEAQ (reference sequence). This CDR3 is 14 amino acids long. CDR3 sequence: CASSFSWGANVLTF. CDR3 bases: TGTGCCAGCAGCTTTAGCTGGGGGGCCAACGTCCTGACTTTC.

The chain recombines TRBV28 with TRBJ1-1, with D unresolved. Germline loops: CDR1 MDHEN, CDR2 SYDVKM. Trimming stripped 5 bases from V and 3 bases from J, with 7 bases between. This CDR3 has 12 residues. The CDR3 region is CASSNIYTEAFF. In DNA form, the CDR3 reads TGTGCCAGCAGTAATATCTACACTGAAGCTTTCTTT.

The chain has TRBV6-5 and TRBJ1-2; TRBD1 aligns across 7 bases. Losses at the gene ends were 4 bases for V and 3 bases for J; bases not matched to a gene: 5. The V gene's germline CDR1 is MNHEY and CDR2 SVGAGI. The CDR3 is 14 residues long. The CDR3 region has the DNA TGTGCCAGCAGTTCAACAGGGGAAGACTATGGCTACACCTTC. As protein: CASSSTGEDYGYTF.

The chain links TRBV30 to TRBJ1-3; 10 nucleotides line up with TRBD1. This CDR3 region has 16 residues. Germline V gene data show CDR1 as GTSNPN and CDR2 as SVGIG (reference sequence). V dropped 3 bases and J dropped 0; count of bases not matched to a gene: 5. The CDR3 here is CAWRYRDRGSGNTIYF. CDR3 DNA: TGTGCCTGGAGGTACCGGGACAGGGGCTCTGGAAACACCATATATTTT.

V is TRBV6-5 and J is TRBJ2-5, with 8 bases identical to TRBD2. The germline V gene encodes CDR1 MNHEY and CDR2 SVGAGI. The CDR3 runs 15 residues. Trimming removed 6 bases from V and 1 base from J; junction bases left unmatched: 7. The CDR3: CASSLHGTSQETQYF. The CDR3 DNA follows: TGTGCCAGCAGCCTCCACGGGACTAGCCAAGAGACCCAGTACTTC.

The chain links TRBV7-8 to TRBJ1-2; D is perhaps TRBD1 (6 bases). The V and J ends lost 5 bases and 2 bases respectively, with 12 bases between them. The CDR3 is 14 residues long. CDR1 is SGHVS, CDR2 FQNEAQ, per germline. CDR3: CASSEWTENYGYTF. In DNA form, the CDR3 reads TGTGCCAGCAGCGAATGGACAGAGAACTATGGCTACACCTTC.

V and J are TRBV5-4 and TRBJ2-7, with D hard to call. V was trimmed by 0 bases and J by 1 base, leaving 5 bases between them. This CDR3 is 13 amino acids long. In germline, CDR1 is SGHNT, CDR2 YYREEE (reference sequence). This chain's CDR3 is CASSLDGSYEQYF. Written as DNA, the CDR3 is TGTGCCAGCAGCTTGGACGGGTCCTACGAGCAGTACTTC.

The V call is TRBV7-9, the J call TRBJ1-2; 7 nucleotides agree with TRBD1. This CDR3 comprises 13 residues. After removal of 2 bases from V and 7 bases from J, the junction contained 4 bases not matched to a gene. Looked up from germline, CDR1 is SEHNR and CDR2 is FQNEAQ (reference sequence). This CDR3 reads CASSLSGGGGYTF. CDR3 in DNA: TGTGCCAGCAGCTTATCAGGGGGTGGTGGCTACACCTTC.

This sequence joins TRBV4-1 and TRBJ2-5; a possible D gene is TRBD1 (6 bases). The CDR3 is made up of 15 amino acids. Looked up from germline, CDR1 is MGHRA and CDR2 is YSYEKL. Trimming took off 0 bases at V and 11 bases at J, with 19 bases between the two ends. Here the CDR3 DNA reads TGCGCCAGCAGCCAAGATCCCCAGGGGACGGGTGAGCAGTACTTC. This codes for CASSQDPQGTGEQYF.

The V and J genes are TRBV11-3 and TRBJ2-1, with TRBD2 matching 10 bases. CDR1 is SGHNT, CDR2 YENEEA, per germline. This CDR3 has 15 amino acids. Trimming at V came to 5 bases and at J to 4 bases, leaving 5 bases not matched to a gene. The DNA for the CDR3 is TGTGCCAGCAGCACTCTAGCGGGGGCTTACAATGAGCAGTTCTTC. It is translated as CASSTLAGAYNEQFF.

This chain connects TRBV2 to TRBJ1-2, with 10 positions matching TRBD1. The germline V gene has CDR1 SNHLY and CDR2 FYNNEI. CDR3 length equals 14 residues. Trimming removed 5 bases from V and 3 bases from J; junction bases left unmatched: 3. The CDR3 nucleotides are TGTGCCAGCAGTCCCGGGACAGGGGACTATGGCTACACCTTC. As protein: CASSPGTGDYGYTF.